Here is one T cell receptor (beta chain) with its context. The record originates from a study of TIL therapy for anti-PD-1-resistant metastatic lung cancer. Study-level background: Median tumor PD-L1 proportion score was about 6.6%.

This was the immunoSEQ v3 assay. Only in-frame clones appear in the TCRdb table, and some are missing; sequencing was by immunoSEQ multiplex PCR. The repertoire consists of about 43,000 clones, with 79% occurring once and the leading ten covering about 16%. There are 16 residues in the CDR3. After removal of 3 bases from V and 3 bases from J, the junction contained 8 bases not matched to a gene. Germline CDR1 reads LNHDA; CDR2 reads SQIVND (reference sequence). Time point described: pre-treatment sample, taken before nivolumab and TIL therapy. The V gene is TRBV19, the J gene TRBJ1-2; 9 positions agree with TRBD1. This TCR was recovered from an older man with non-small cell lung cancer. Specimen: blood, collected at baseline. The CDR3, as DNA: TGTGCCAGTAGTATTCTCCTGGGACAGGGATACTATGGCTACACCTTC. This sequence encodes CASSILLGQGYYGYTF.